Below are 25 T cell receptor beta chains sequenced from a single sample in a study of CD8 T cells in Susac syndrome. The RNA input was roughly 0.45 to 1 ug, and it was reverse transcribed with random hexamers. From the immunoSEQ multiplex PCR reads, TCRdb called clonotypes with MiXCR, one entry per CDR3 protein. The sample carries some 140,000 distinct CDR3 sequences, under 95% recorded once. The sequenced material came from CD8+ T cells from PBMCs. The receptors here all came from a human donor with multiple sclerosis.

The chain links TRBV29-1 to TRBJ2-1; 8 bases align to TRBD1. The ends lost 6 bases at V and 10 bases at J; junction bases unmatched: 8. Germline loops: CDR1 SQVTM, CDR2 ANQGSEA. The CDR3 spans 12 residues. The DNA of the CDR3 is TGCAGCGTCCTTGGGGACAGGCTGGAGCAGTTCTTC. Its protein is CSVLGDRLEQFF.

V gene TRBV27 combines with J gene TRBJ2-7, with TRBD2 matching 8 bases. J gave up 4 bases and V 4 bases, and 9 bases lay outside the gene matches. Germline lookup yields CDR1 MNHEY and CDR2 SMNVEV (reference sequence). There are 15 residues in the CDR3. As DNA, the CDR3 is TGTGCCAGCAGTTACGGGGGGGAGGTAGGTTACGAGCAGTACTTC. Protein product: CASSYGGEVGYEQYF.

The chain recombines TRBV7-9 with TRBJ1-5; tentative D call: TRBD1 (6 bases). This CDR3 is built from 15 residues. The V gene's germline CDR1 is SEHNR and CDR2 FQNEAQ (reference sequence). V lost 5 bases and J 3 bases, leaving 14 bases between the germline ends. CDR3 nucleotide sequence: TGTGCCAGCAGCGACCCGGGACAACACAATCAGCCCCAGCATTTT. Translating it yields CASSDPGQHNQPQHF.

The chain links TRBV25-1 to TRBJ2-1; no reliable D call. Germline CDR1 is MGHDK and CDR2 is SYGVNS. The CDR3 length is 15 residues. The V end lost 1 base, the J end lost 0 bases, and 7 bases lay between the germline ends. For the CDR3, the DNA is TGTGCCAGCAGTGAATCCCTCGCCTCCTACAATGAGCAGTTCTTC. This codes for CASSESLASYNEQFF.

This clonotype was seen only a few times. The rearrangement joins TRBV27 to TRBJ1-4; D is uncertain. The CDR3 contains 13 residues. Trimming removed 5 bases from V and 9 bases from J, with 13 bases in between. Per the germline V gene, CDR1 is MNHEY and CDR2 is SMNVEV (reference sequence). The CDR3 region is CASSTVDLKKLFF. CDR3 nucleotides: TGTGCCAGCAGTACGGTAGATCTCAAAAAACTGTTTTTT. Supplemented by reference TRBV27 and TRBJ1-4, the full variable domain reads EAQVTQNPRYLITVTGKKLTVTCSQNMNHEYMSWYRQDPGLGLRQIYYSMNVEVTDKGDVPEGYKVSRKEKRNFPLILESPSPNQTSLYFCASSTVDLKKLFFGSGTQLSVL.

In its sample, this clonotype was seen once. The chain carries TRBV7-7 and TRBJ2-7; D gene unclear. Germline V gives CDR1 SSHAT, CDR2 FNYEAQ (reference sequence). The CDR3 has 15 amino acids. Trimming removed 6 bases at V and 0 bases at J, with 15 bases between. The CDR3 coding sequence is TGTGCCAGCAGTCCGATGGTGGAGTTCTCCTACGAGCAGTACTTC. This codes for CASSPMVEFSYEQYF.

The chain joins TRBV15 to TRBJ2-3; no definite D call. The V and J ends lost 3 bases and 0 bases respectively, with 10 bases between them. This CDR3 contains 15 residues. Germline V lookup: CDR1 LNHNV, CDR2 YYDKDF (reference sequence). Here the CDR3 DNA reads TGTGCCACCAGCAGTCGCGAAGCAAGCACAGATACGCAGTATTTT. This gives the protein CATSSREASTDTQYF. Variable domain in full (rest from reference TRBV15 and TRBJ2-3): DAMVIQNPRYQVTQFGKPVTLSCSQTLNHNVMYWYQQKSSQAPKLLFHYYDKDFNNEADTPDNFQSRRPNTSFCFLDIRSPGLGDTAMYLCATSSREASTDTQYFGPGTRLTVL.

This chain links TRBV27 with TRBJ2-5, with TRBD1 as a possible D gene (6 bases). Germline CDR1 is MNHEY and CDR2 is SMNVEV (reference sequence). The ends were cut back, 6 bases at V and 5 bases at J, with 13 bases in the middle. CDR3 size: 13 residues. Here the CDR3 reads CASSGQYGETQYF. CDR3 DNA sequence: TGTGCCAGCAGCGGACAGTATGGGGAGACCCAGTACTTC.

The chain has TRBV4-1 and TRBJ1-2; D perhaps matches TRBD1 (5 bases). Germline V gives CDR1 MGHRA, CDR2 YSYEKL. V was pared by 0 bases and J by 4 bases, with 12 bases between. The CDR3 has 15 residues. Here the CDR3 reads CASSQEPGRSYGYTF. The CDR3 DNA is TGCGCCAGCAGCCAAGAACCAGGGCGCAGCTATGGCTACACCTTC.

The rearrangement joins TRBV20-1 to TRBJ2-3; 12 nucleotides line up with TRBD2. The germline V gene encodes CDR1 DFQATT and CDR2 SNEGSKA (reference sequence). This CDR3 has 18 residues. The trim removed 7 bases at V and 6 bases at J, leaving 20 bases unmatched. The CDR3 region has the DNA TGCAGTGGCAGGGTCACGAGACTAGCGGGAGTCACGGGGGATACGCAGTATTTT. Amino acid sequence: CSGRVTRLAGVTGDTQYF.

This clonotype has a single count. V and J are TRBV24-1 and TRBJ1-1, with D possibly being TRBD1 (5 bases). The V end lost 6 bases, the J end lost 0 bases, and 10 bases lay between the germline ends. Germline V gives CDR1 KGHDR, CDR2 SFDVKD. This CDR3 has 14 amino acids. The CDR3 DNA reads TGTGCCACCAGTCAGGGCGGCATGAACACTGAAGCTTTCTTT. It specifies CATSQGGMNTEAFF.

The rearrangement joins TRBV6-5 to TRBJ1-2, with 9 bases identical to TRBD1. The CDR3 has 15 residues. V shed 4 bases, J shed 2 bases, and the junction held 5 bases outside the gene matches. The germline CDR1 and CDR2 sequences are MNHEY and SVGAGI. CDR3 DNA sequence: TGTGCCAGCAGTTCCGGGACAGGGTTCAACTATGGCTACACCTTC. Protein sequence: CASSSGTGFNYGYTF.

This clonotype has just one count. Compared with germline, one end of the junction differs, possibly owing to a read error. Written as DNA, the CDR3 is TGTGCCAGTACTACAGGGAACACTGAAGCCTTCTTT. This translates into CASTTGNTEAFF. The V call is TRBV19, the J call TRBJ1-1; D might be TRBD1 (6 bases). The CDR3 consists of 12 residues. The germline gives CDR1 LNHDA, CDR2 SQIVND (reference sequence).

The DNA for the CDR3 is TGTGCCTGGAGTGCCTTAGCGGGATCAGATACGCAGTATTTT. This gives the protein CAWSALAGSDTQYF. V is TRBV30 and J is TRBJ2-3, with 8 bases matching TRBD2. With 1 base clipped from V and 4 bases from J, the junction kept 4 bases outside the gene matches. Germline V lookup: CDR1 GTSNPN, CDR2 SVGIG (reference sequence). The CDR3 length is 14 residues.

V and J are TRBV27 and TRBJ1-5; a possible D gene is TRBD1 (6 bases). V was trimmed by 5 bases and J by 11 bases, leaving 25 bases between them. The CDR3 has 16 residues. Germline values: CDR1 MNHEY, CDR2 SMNVEV (reference sequence). The CDR3 loop reads CASSPSRQVGRSAQHF. The CDR3 nucleotides are TGTGCCAGCAGTCCCTCCCGACAGGTCGGGCGATCGGCCCAGCATTTT.

The chain uses TRBV24-1 and TRBJ2-7, with no clear D. V gave up 0 bases and J gave up 5 bases, with 7 bases separating them. Per germline, CDR1 KGHDR and CDR2 SFDVKD. The CDR3 runs 13 residues. CDR3 loop: CATSDLRRNEQYF. CDR3 DNA: TGTGCCACCAGTGATTTGAGGCGGAACGAGCAGTACTTC.

J is TRBJ1-4 and V is TRBV30; TRBD1 is a possible D gene (6 bases). The V end was cut by 0 bases, the J end by 8 bases, with 13 bases between. Germline CDR1 GTSNPN, CDR2 SVGIG (reference sequence). This CDR3 spans 14 amino acids. The CDR3 is CAWSVLTRGEKLFF. The CDR3, as DNA: TGTGCCTGGAGTGTGCTTACGAGGGGGGAAAAACTGTTTTTT.

The genes are TRBV4-1 and TRBJ2-2, with no clear D. V was trimmed by 2 bases and J by 8 bases, leaving 6 bases between them. This CDR3 comprises 12 residues. CDR1 and CDR2 from the germline V gene are MGHRA and YSYEKL. This chain's CDR3 is CASSQLGGELFF. The CDR3 nucleotides are TGCGCCAGCAGCCAATTGGGGGGGGAGCTGTTTTTT.

The V call is TRBV7-9, the J call TRBJ1-2; D unclear. Trimming removed 4 bases from V and 6 bases from J, with 12 bases in between. The CDR3 totals 13 residues. Germline assignment: CDR1 SEHNR and CDR2 FQNEAQ (reference sequence). This chain's CDR3 is CASSSALDDGYTF. DNA for the CDR3: TGTGCCAGCAGCTCTGCTTTGGACGATGGCTACACCTTC.

V is TRBV2 and J is TRBJ2-2, with D hard to call. Trimming removed 10 bases at V and 1 base at J, with 7 bases between. The CDR3 runs to 12 residues. CDR1 is SNHLY, CDR2 FYNNEI, per germline. The CDR3 nucleotides read TGTGCCATGGAGCGGAACACCGGGGAGCTGTTTTTT. Translated, it gives CAMERNTGELFF.

The chain carries TRBV5-4 and TRBJ2-1; 7 bases are shared with TRBD2. Germline CDR1 and CDR2: SGHNT and YYREEE (reference sequence). The CDR3 loop spans 13 amino acids. V shed 4 bases and J 6 bases; nucleotides not matched to a gene: 4. CDR3 sequence (DNA): TGTGCCAGCAGCCCCAGGGAGGGCAATGAGCAGTTCTTC. Protein: CASSPREGNEQFF.

The chain is built from TRBV20-1 and TRBJ2-1, with 10 bases that match TRBD2. J gave up 9 bases and V 6 bases, and 2 bases lay outside the gene matches. The CDR3 loop spans 11 amino acids. Germline V gives CDR1 DFQATT, CDR2 SNEGSKA (reference sequence). CDR3 sequence (DNA): TGCAGTGCGCGGACTAGCGGTGAGCAGTTCTTC. Residues: CSARTSGEQFF.

The chain carries TRBV7-9 and TRBJ2-5; tentatively, D is TRBD1 (5 bases). Trimming stripped 1 base from V and 5 bases from J, with 14 bases between. CDR1 is SEHNR, CDR2 FQNEAQ, per germline (reference sequence). CDR3 length equals 15 residues. In DNA form, the CDR3 reads TGTGCCAGCAGCTTAGTATCCCAGGGTGGCGAGACCCAGTACTTC. It encodes CASSLVSQGGETQYF.

The chain combines TRBV30 with TRBJ1-1; D perhaps matches TRBD1 (5 bases). Deletions cut 0 bases from V and 2 bases from J, with 7 bases between. The CDR3 has 13 amino acids. Germline CDR1 GTSNPN, CDR2 SVGIG (reference sequence). The CDR3 DNA follows: TGTGCCTGGAGTGTAGACAGTAACACTGAAGCTTTCTTT. Residues: CAWSVDSNTEAFF. The full variable domain, completed using reference TRBV30 and TRBJ1-1, is SQTIHQWPATLVQPVGSPLSLECTVEGTSNPNLYWYRQAAGRGLQLLFYSVGIGQISSEVPQNLSASRPQDRQFILSSKKLLLSDSGFYLCAWSVDSNTEAFFGQGTRLTVV.

The V call is TRBV3-1, the J call TRBJ1-4, with D uncertain. CDR3 length: 16 residues. The V and J ends lost 2 bases and 5 bases respectively, with 15 bases between them. Germline V gene data show CDR1 as LGHDT and CDR2 as YNNKEL (reference sequence). CDR3 nucleotides: TGTGCCAGCAGCCAAAGTGCTTCGGGAGAGAATGAAAAACTGTTTTTT. This gives the protein CASSQSASGENEKLFF.